A single sample gave rise to the 27 T cell receptor beta chains below, sequenced in a study of cytomegalovirus exposure and HLA in healthy donors. Data came from immunoSEQ multiplex PCR; TCRdb stores just in-frame clones and leaves some out. The data hold about 74,000 clones, with around 95% observed a single time. The sample consisted of PBMCs. These receptors were obtained from a woman younger than 30 in good health and CMV-seropositive.

The chain uses TRBV7-9 and TRBJ2-6; D may be TRBD1 (5 bases). This CDR3 is 18 amino acids long. Trimming took off 4 bases at V and 1 base at J, with 17 bases between the two ends. CDR1 is SEHNR, CDR2 FQNEAQ, per germline (reference sequence). CDR3 residues: CASSSLQEQVSGANVLTF. The CDR3 DNA sequence: TGTGCCAGCAGCTCCCTCCAAGAACAGGTATCTGGGGCCAACGTCCTGACTTTC.

V usage is TRBV7-2 and J usage is TRBJ1-2; no firm D call. The V end lost 5 bases, the J end lost 3 bases, and 13 bases lay between the germline ends. CDR1 and CDR2 (germline): SGHTA, FQGNSA. CDR3 length: 14 residues. The DNA for the CDR3 is TGTGCCAGCAGCCAGGAATTCAATGACTATGGCTACACCTTC. As protein: CASSQEFNDYGYTF. Using reference TRBV7-2 and TRBJ1-2 for the parts outside the CDR3, the full variable domain is GAGVSQSPSNKVTEKGKDVELRCDPISGHTALYWYRQSLGQGLEFLIYFQGNSAPDKSGLPSDRFSAERTGGSVSTLTIQRTQQEDSAVYLCASSQEFNDYGYTFGSGTRLTVV.

This chain links TRBV27 with TRBJ2-4, with TRBD2 matching 12 bases. Germline values: CDR1 MNHEY, CDR2 SMNVEV (reference sequence). There are 15 residues in the CDR3. The trim removed 4 bases at V and 11 bases at J, leaving 9 bases unmatched. CDR3 protein: CASSSSSGGAGVQYF. CDR3 DNA sequence: TGTGCCAGCAGTTCCTCTAGCGGGGGGGCGGGCGTTCAGTACTTC.

CDR3 coding DNA: TGTGCCAGCAGGAGACTAGACTATGTGACCCAGTACTTC. Its translation is CASRRLDYVTQYF. The rearrangement joins TRBV2 to TRBJ2-5, with D possibly being TRBD2 (6 bases). There are 13 residues in the CDR3. Deletions cut 6 bases from V and 7 bases from J, with 15 bases between. Germline CDR1 is SNHLY and CDR2 is FYNNEI.

The J gene is TRBJ2-7, the V gene TRBV14; 7 bases are a match to TRBD1. From germline, CDR1 is SGHDN and CDR2 FVKESK. The CDR3 loop spans 14 amino acids. The V gene end was trimmed by 3 bases and the J gene end by 2 bases; junction bases not matched to a gene: 4. CDR3: CASSHRDSTYEQYF. As DNA, the CDR3 is TGTGCCAGCAGCCACCGGGACAGCACCTACGAGCAGTACTTC.

V is TRBV27 and J is TRBJ1-1, with D unresolved. The CDR3 runs 13 residues. Germline V gene data show CDR1 as MNHEY and CDR2 as SMNVEV (reference sequence). Trimming shortened V by 6 bases and J by 1 base, and 9 bases separated the two germline ends. The chain's CDR3 is CASSLTGNTEAFF. The CDR3 DNA reads TGTGCCAGCAGCCTCACGGGGAACACTGAAGCTTTCTTT.

A remark on this clone: The junction and the germline gene differ at one end; a read error may be behind it. The chain links TRBV2 to TRBJ1-5; weak D call: TRBD1 (5 bases). CDR3 length: 15 residues. From germline, CDR1 is SNHLY and CDR2 FYNNEI. The CDR3 DNA sequence: TGTGCCAGCGGTGACCGCAGGGAGGGCAATCAGCCCCAGCATTTT. It encodes CASGDRREGNQPQHF.

The CDR3 DNA follows: TGTGCCAGCAGCCCGACAGGGTTCTATGGCTACACCTTC. Translated: CASSPTGFYGYTF. This sequence joins TRBV11-3 and TRBJ1-2, with 7 bases lining up with TRBD1. This CDR3 region has 13 residues. CDR1 is SGHNT and CDR2 is YENEEA in the germline V gene. The trim removed 5 bases at V and 4 bases at J, leaving 4 bases unmatched. The full variable domain, rest sourced from reference TRBV11-3 and TRBJ1-2, is EAGVVQSPRYKIIEKKQPVAFWCNPISGHNTLYWYLQNLGQGPELLIRYENEEAVDDSQLPKDRFSAERLKGVDSTLKIQPAELGDSAVYLCASSPTGFYGYTFGSGTRLTVV.

The chain recombines TRBV10-1 with TRBJ2-7, with 9 bases fitting TRBD1. From germline, CDR1 is WNHNN and CDR2 SYGVQD (reference sequence). This CDR3 region has 14 residues. Unmatched junction bases numbered 4, after V lost 5 bases and J lost 2 bases. The chain's CDR3 is CASSTGTGTYEQYF. Here the CDR3 DNA reads TGCGCCAGCAGTACCGGGACAGGGACCTACGAGCAGTACTTC.

V is TRBV5-1 and J is TRBJ1-1, with 8 positions matching TRBD1. The CDR3 loop spans 14 amino acids. Germline CDR1 reads SGHRS; CDR2 reads YFSETQ. V lost 4 bases, J lost 5 bases, and 7 bases stayed unmatched. CDR3 coding DNA: TGCGCCAGCAGCCCCCGGTGGGACAGGACTGAAGCTTTCTTT. Translation: CASSPRWDRTEAFF.

The gene calls are TRBV6-6 and TRBJ2-1; TRBD2 might be the D (6 bases). V lost 7 bases to trimming and J lost 10 bases, with 17 bases between them. Germline V gene sequence: CDR1 MNHNY, CDR2 SVGAGI (reference sequence). CDR3 length: 13 amino acids. The DNA of the CDR3 is TGTGCCAGCAATGCGGGATGGGTCACCGAGCAGTTCTTC. Encoded protein: CASNAGWVTEQFF.

The CDR3 region has the DNA TGTGCCAGCAGCCGACAGGGGTTCGGTTACGAGCAGTACTTC. Its translation: CASSRQGFGYEQYF. The chain employs TRBV6-5 and TRBJ2-7; 8 positions match TRBD1. CDR1 MNHEY and CDR2 SVGAGI come from the germline V gene. Germline trimming cut 6 bases from V and 4 bases from J; bases unmatched to any gene: 8. The CDR3 has 14 residues.

This clone was observed a single time. J is TRBJ2-4 and V is TRBV4-1, with 8 bases fitting TRBD2. This CDR3 contains 16 residues. The ends lost 1 base at V and 0 bases at J; junction bases unmatched: 2. CDR1 and CDR2 from the germline V gene are MGHRA and YSYEKL. The CDR3 DNA sequence: TGCGCCAGCAGCCAAGTAGCGGGGTTAGCCAAAAACATTCAGTACTTC. The encoded protein is CASSQVAGLAKNIQYF.

This chain connects TRBV7-3 to TRBJ1-1; TRBD1 matches 10 bases. Germline CDR1 is SGHTA and CDR2 is FQGTGA. The CDR3 has 17 residues. Germline trimming cut 2 bases from V and 10 bases from J; bases unmatched to any gene: 16. CDR3 nucleotide sequence: TGTGCCAGCAGCTTAGAACCGATGGGACAGGGGAAGACGCGAGCTTTCTTT. Encoded protein: CASSLEPMGQGKTRAFF.

The chain uses TRBV19 and TRBJ2-1; 7 positions agree with TRBD2. The germline V gene has CDR1 LNHDA and CDR2 SQIVND (reference sequence). V trimming: 7 bases; J trimming: 6 bases; junction bases outside the gene matches: 15. The CDR3 covers 16 residues. The CDR3 sequence is CASTARAGVYSNEQFF. The CDR3 DNA follows: TGTGCCAGTACCGCGCGGGCGGGAGTGTACAGCAATGAGCAGTTCTTC.

This chain joins TRBV13 and TRBJ2-7; D is possibly TRBD1 (6 bases). Trimming left V 5 bases short and J 3 bases short, with 11 bases between. The CDR3 runs to 13 residues. CDR1 is PRHDT and CDR2 is FYEKMQ in the germline V gene (reference sequence). CDR3 loop: CASSQKDSYEQYF. CDR3 coding DNA: TGTGCCAGCAGCCAAAAGGACAGCTACGAGCAGTACTTC.

J is TRBJ2-3 and V is TRBV2; D might be TRBD1 (6 bases). From germline, CDR1 is SNHLY and CDR2 FYNNEI. The ends were cut back, 5 bases at V and 0 bases at J, with 9 bases in the middle. This CDR3 has 14 amino acids. CDR3 nucleotide sequence: TGTGCCAGCAGTTGGGGGCTAAGCACAGATACGCAGTATTTT. This sequence encodes CASSWGLSTDTQYF. Based on the CDR3 plus reference TRBV2 and TRBJ2-3, the full variable domain is EPEVTQTPSHQVTQMGQEVILRCVPISNHLYFYWYRQILGQKVEFLVSFYNNEISEKSEIFDDQFSVERPDGSNFTLKIRSTKLEDSAMYFCASSWGLSTDTQYFGPGTRLTVL.

The chain employs TRBV6-6 and TRBJ1-5, with a tentative D call TRBD1 (5 bases). The CDR3 totals 15 residues. Per germline, CDR1 MNHNY and CDR2 SVGAGI (reference sequence). V lost 5 bases, J lost 4 bases, and 15 bases lay in between. CDR3 DNA sequence: TGTGCCAGCAGTCACCAGACAGAAAATAATCAGCCCCAGCATTTT. This gives the protein CASSHQTENNQPQHF.

This clone occurred once. An end of the junction differs from the germline gene, which may be a read error. This chain links TRBV6-6 with TRBJ2-6, with D hard to call. CDR3 length equals 16 residues. The V gene's germline CDR1 is MNHNY and CDR2 SVGAGI (reference sequence). Here the CDR3 reads CATSYEAASGANVLTF. CDR3 nucleotides: TGTGCCACCAGTTATGAGGCGGCCTCTGGGGCCAACGTCCTGACTTTC.

The rearrangement links TRBV12-5 to TRBJ2-5; D gene ambiguous. Germline lookup yields CDR1 LGHNT and CDR2 FRNRAP. Trimming took off 1 base at V and 0 bases at J, with 6 bases between the two ends. The CDR3 sequence is 14 residues long. CDR3: CASGLGQYQETQYF. The CDR3 DNA reads as TGTGCTAGTGGTTTGGGGCAGTACCAAGAGACCCAGTACTTC.

The V gene is TRBV28, the J gene TRBJ2-7, with a weak D call TRBD2 (5 bases). The CDR3 loop spans 14 amino acids. With 6 bases removed from V and 2 bases from J, the gap between germline ends came to 14 bases. Germline V gene sequence: CDR1 MDHEN, CDR2 SYDVKM. The chain's CDR3 is CASSERKPPYEQYF. The DNA for the CDR3 is TGTGCCAGCAGCGAGCGGAAGCCCCCCTACGAGCAGTACTTC.

The chain links TRBV7-9 to TRBJ2-1, with 8 bases lining up with TRBD2. Germline V gene data show CDR1 as SEHNR and CDR2 as FQNEAQ (reference sequence). The CDR3 contains 16 residues. Trimming took 4 bases from V and 6 from J; bases not matched to a gene: 11. In DNA, the CDR3 is TGTGCCAGCAGCTCGACTAGCGCATTAGTAGGCAATGAGCAGTTCTTC. Its translation is CASSSTSALVGNEQFF.

The V call is TRBV6-1, the J call TRBJ1-2, with 11 bases that match TRBD1. Germline V lookup: CDR1 MNHNS, CDR2 SASEGT. With 3 bases clipped from V and 6 bases from J, the junction kept 6 bases outside the gene matches. The CDR3 totals 15 residues. CDR3 sequence reads: CASSDRPGQGDGYTF. The CDR3 coding sequence is TGTGCCAGCAGTGACCGACCGGGACAGGGGGATGGCTACACCTTC.

The sample holds one count of this clone. This chain links TRBV19 with TRBJ2-7; a weak D match, TRBD1 (6 bases). The V end was cut by 4 bases, the J end by 2 bases, with 15 bases between. Germline V lookup: CDR1 LNHDA, CDR2 SQIVND (reference sequence). The CDR3 is 15 residues long. CDR3: CASSTPGQRTYEQYF. CDR3 sequence (DNA): TGTGCCAGTAGTACTCCGGGACAACGGACCTACGAGCAGTACTTC.

The gene calls are TRBV7-9 and TRBJ2-3, with no clear D. Trimming stripped 4 bases from V and 0 bases from J, with 14 bases between. CDR1 SEHNR and CDR2 FQNEAQ come from the germline V gene (reference sequence). This CDR3 has 16 residues. The CDR3 DNA follows: TGTGCCAGCAGCTCCGTATTTAGAGCTAGCACAGATACGCAGTATTTT. Its translation: CASSSVFRASTDTQYF.

The chain couples TRBV5-4 to TRBJ2-7; 10 bases are shared with TRBD2. The CDR3 consists of 14 residues. Per the germline V gene, CDR1 is SGHNT and CDR2 is YYREEE (reference sequence). V lost 4 bases, J lost 5 bases, and 6 bases stayed unmatched. CDR3 loop: CASSMSSGRNEQYF. As DNA, the CDR3 is TGTGCCAGCAGCATGTCTAGCGGGAGAAACGAGCAGTACTTC.

The rearrangement links TRBV5-6 to TRBJ1-3, with D perhaps matching TRBD1 (6 bases). Per the germline V gene, CDR1 is SGHDT and CDR2 is YYEEEE. V shed 0 bases and J shed 4 bases, with 17 bases lying between them. The CDR3 loop spans 17 amino acids. CDR3 amino acids: CASSLVDSLSSGNTIYF. Written as DNA, the CDR3 is TGTGCCAGCAGCTTGGTGGACAGCCTTTCCTCCGGAAACACCATATATTTT.